This TCR beta chain was recorded in a study of memory CD4+ T cells and cytomegalovirus serostatus. On the study more broadly: This sample comes from healthy Belgian adults, fewer than ten CMV seropositive, around 26 seronegative. Overall study findings and caveats: Each of roughly 65 CMV-associated TCRbeta sequences occurred in one to five individuals. Suggested: most of the CMV-linked TCR signature lies in CD4+ memory cells.

The method was immunoSEQ multiplex PCR; TCRdb's version includes in-frame clones alone and lacks a portion of them. The table has about 27,000 clones, about three quarters seen once. Single viable CD3+CD4+CD8-CD45RO+ cells were sorted as the memory CD4+ T cells. CMV serostatus came from serum IgG against pp150, pp28, p38, p52. This clone occurred once. Its antigen remains unidentified. This CDR3 is built from 15 residues. Trimming shortened V by 0 bases and J by 3 bases, and 9 bases separated the two germline ends. From germline, CDR1 is SGHTA and CDR2 FQGTGA. The sequencing input was memory CD4+ T cells from blood. This clonotype was obtained from an adult in good health and CMV-seronegative. V gene TRBV7-3 combines with J gene TRBJ2-1; no firm D call. The chain's CDR3 is CASSLTRADYNEQFF. CDR3 DNA: TGTGCCAGCAGCTTAACTCGGGCAGACTACAATGAGCAGTTCTTC.